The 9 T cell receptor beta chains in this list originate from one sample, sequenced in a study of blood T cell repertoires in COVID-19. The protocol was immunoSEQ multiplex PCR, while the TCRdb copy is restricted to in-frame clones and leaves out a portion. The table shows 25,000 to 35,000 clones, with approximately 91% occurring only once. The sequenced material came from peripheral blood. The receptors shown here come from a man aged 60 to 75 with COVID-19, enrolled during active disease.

CDR3: CASSQVFTEITEAFF. CDR3 in DNA: TGCGCCAGCAGCCAAGTATTTACAGAGATAACTGAAGCTTTCTTT. V gene TRBV4-1 combines with J gene TRBJ1-1; no firm D call. The CDR3 covers 15 residues. V shed 1 base and J shed 5 bases, with 14 bases lying between them. CDR1 is MGHRA, CDR2 YSYEKL, per germline.

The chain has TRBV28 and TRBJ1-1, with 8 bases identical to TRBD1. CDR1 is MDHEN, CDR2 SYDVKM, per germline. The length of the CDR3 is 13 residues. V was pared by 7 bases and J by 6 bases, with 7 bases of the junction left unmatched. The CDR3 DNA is TGTGCCAGCACCAGAACAGGGGGTGCTGAAGCTTTCTTT. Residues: CASTRTGGAEAFF. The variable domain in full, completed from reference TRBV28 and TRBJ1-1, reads DVKVTQSSRYLVKRTGEKVFLECVQDMDHENMFWYRQDPGLGLRLIYFSYDVKMKEKGDIPEGYSVSREKKERFSLILESASTNQTSMYLCASTRTGGAEAFFGQGTRLTVV.

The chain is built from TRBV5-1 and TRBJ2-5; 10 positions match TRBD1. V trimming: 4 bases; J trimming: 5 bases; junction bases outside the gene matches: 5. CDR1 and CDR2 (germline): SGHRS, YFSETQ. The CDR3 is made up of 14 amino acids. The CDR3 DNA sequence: TGCGCCAGCAGCCCAGGACAGGGGGGGGAGACCCAGTACTTC. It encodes CASSPGQGGETQYF.

CDR3 residues: CASSHTGTGSPEAFF. The CDR3 coding sequence is TGCGCCAGCAGCCACACCGGGACAGGGTCCCCCGAAGCTTTCTTT. The chain employs TRBV4-1 and TRBJ1-1, with 9 bases lining up with TRBD1. Germline CDR1 MGHRA, CDR2 YSYEKL. V was clipped by 3 bases and J by 8 bases; unmatched bases: 10. The CDR3 is 15 residues long.

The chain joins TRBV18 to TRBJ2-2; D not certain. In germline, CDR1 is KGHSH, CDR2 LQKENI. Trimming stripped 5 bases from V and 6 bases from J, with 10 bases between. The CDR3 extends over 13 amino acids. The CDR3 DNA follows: TGTGCCAGCTCATCCCGACTTTCCGGGGAGCTGTTTTTT. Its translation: CASSSRLSGELFF.

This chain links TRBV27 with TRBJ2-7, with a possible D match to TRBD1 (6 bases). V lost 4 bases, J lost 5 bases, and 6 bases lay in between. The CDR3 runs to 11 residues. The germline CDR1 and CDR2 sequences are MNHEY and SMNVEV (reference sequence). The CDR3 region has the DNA TGTGCCAGCAGTTCAGGGGACGAGCAGTACTTC. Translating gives CASSSGDEQYF.

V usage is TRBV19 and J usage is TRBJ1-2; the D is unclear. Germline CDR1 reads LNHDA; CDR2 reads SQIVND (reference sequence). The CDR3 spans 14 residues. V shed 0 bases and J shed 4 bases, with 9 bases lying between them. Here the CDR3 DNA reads TGTGCCAGTAGTATAGATTCGGCTAGCTATGGCTACACCTTC. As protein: CASSIDSASYGYTF.

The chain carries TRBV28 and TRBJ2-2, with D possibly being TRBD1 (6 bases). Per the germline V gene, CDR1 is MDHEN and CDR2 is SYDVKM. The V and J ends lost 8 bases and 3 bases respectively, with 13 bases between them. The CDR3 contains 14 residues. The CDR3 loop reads CASSPDSYTGELFF. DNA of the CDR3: TGTGCCAGCTCGCCGGACAGTTACACCGGGGAGCTGTTTTTT.

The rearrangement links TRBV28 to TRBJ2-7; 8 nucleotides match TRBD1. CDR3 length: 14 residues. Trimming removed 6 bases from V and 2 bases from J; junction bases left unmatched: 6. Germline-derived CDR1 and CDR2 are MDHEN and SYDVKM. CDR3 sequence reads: CASSSTGEAYEQYF. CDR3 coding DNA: TGTGCCAGCAGCTCGACAGGGGAGGCCTACGAGCAGTACTTC.